This TCR beta chain came from a study of blood T cell repertoires in COVID-19. Study summary: PBMCs, B-cell-depleted T cells, or T cells were the source of the cDNA or gDNA that made up the material.

Germline values: CDR1 LNHDA, CDR2 SQIVND (reference sequence). The trim removed 3 bases at V and 6 bases at J, leaving 10 bases unmatched. CDR3 length equals 15 residues. Authors' data handling: Reference gene primer amplification gave nucleated cell count estimates. Data came from immunoSEQ multiplex PCR; TCRdb stores just in-frame clones and leaves some out. The V and J calls and the clone size are those of that table, but D and trimming were determined from the DNA. The sample holds 200,000 to 250,000 clones, 85% to 90% seen once. Followed longitudinally, the Seattle patients had been enrolled during active infection.

The sample taken for sequencing was peripheral blood. The receptor was isolated from a woman between 45 and 60 years old with COVID-19, enrolled during active disease. The chain joins TRBV19 to TRBJ1-2; 7 bases line up with TRBD1. The CDR3 is CASSIRQGALDGYTF. Written as DNA, the CDR3 is TGTGCCAGTAGTATCCGACAGGGAGCGCTTGATGGCTACACCTTC.